The TCR beta chain under discussion was sequenced for a study of a mutant IDH1 vaccine in newly diagnosed glioma. Study-wide background: Vaccine administration was initiated 4-6 weeks following radiotherapy alone, or with temozolomide cycles. At week 35 came visit V12, and visit V13 followed at week 47. Study-wide results and caveats: Changes to the top peripheral T cell clonotypes appeared unrelated to pseudoprogression. Vaccination elicited immune responses in approximately 93% of patients.

Using immunoSEQ multiplex PCR, the repertoire was profiled, and TCRdb retains in-frame clones only, with some absent. The sample has under 40,000 clones, roughly 80% seen once. The sample's time point: week 35, safety follow-up. Each vaccine dose was 300 ug of mutant IDH1 20-mer peptide, with topical imiquimod. This clone was detected a few times. Its specificity is not known. This material consisted of PBMCs, taken from a glioma patient whose treatment included an IDH1 peptide vaccine. The TCR was taken from a woman younger than 35 with glioma.

The DNA of the CDR3 is TGCAGTCCTGGGGGGCCCACTGAAGCTTTCTTT. As protein: CSPGGPTEAFF. The chain has TRBV20-1 and TRBJ1-1; the D gene is possibly TRBD1 (6 bases). Germline V gene data show CDR1 as DFQATT and CDR2 as SNEGSKA (reference sequence). V was clipped by 8 bases and J by 4 bases, with 11 bases between them. The CDR3 has 11 amino acids.